This T cell receptor (beta chain) is from a study of control samples from healthy donors and cancer patients. Method: immunoSEQ multiplex PCR; TCRdb's copy keeps in-frame clones and lacks some. The data show a few hundred thousand clones, 80% to 95% seen once. CDR1 is MNHEY, CDR2 SVGAGI, per germline. V was trimmed by 5 bases and J by 2 bases, leaving 13 bases between them. This CDR3 region has 15 residues. Sequencing was done on a sample of PBMCs. This clonotype was obtained from a man aged 35 to 55 with head and neck cancer. The rearrangement links TRBV6-5 to TRBJ1-5, with D hard to call. This CDR3 reads CASSHGQLGNQPQHF. The CDR3 DNA follows: TGTGCCAGCAGTCACGGTCAGTTGGGCAATCAGCCCCAGCATTTT.